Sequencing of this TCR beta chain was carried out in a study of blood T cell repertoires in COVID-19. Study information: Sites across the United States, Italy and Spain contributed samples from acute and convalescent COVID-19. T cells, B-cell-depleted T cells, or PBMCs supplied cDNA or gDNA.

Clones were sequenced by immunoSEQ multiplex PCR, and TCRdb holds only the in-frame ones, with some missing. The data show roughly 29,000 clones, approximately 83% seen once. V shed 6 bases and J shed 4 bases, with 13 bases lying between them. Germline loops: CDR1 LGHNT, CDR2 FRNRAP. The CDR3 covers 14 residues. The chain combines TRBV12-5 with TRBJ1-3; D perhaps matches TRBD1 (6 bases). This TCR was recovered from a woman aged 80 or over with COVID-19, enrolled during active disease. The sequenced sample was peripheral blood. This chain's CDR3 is CASGLTGSGNTIYF. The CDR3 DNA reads TGTGCTAGTGGGCTGACAGGTAGCGGAAACACCATATATTTT.